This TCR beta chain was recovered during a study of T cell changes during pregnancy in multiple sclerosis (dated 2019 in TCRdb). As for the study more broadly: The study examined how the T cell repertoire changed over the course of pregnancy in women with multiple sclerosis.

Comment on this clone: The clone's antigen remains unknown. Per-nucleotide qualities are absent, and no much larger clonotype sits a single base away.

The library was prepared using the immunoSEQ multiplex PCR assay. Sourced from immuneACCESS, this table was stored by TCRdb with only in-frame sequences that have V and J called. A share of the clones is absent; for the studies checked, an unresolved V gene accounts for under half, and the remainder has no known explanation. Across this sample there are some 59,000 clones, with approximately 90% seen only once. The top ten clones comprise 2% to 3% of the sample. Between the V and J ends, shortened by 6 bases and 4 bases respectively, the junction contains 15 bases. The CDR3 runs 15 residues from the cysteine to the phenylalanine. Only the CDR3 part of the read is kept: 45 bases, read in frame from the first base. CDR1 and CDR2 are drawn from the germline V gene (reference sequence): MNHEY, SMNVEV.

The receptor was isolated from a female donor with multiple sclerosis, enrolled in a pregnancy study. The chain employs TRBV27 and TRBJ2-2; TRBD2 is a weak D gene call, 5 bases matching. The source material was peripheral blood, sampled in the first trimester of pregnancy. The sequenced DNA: TGTGCCAGCAGCCGTTCGACTAAGGGCACCGGGGAGCTGTTTTTT. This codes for CASSRSTKGTGELFF.